This T cell receptor beta chain was captured by sequencing in a study of lymphopenia after photon versus proton radiotherapy. General study results and limits: Under photons, naive T cells and diversity fell while effector/memory populations rose. Oligoclonal CD8+ Temra expansion after nadir drove photon patients' diversity drop. A bigger post-nadir fall in TCR diversity correlated inversely with survival time in deceased patients.

As concerns this clone: Its specificity is not known.

With 4 bases clipped from V and 3 bases from J, the junction kept 2 bases outside the gene matches. The CDR3 has 13 amino acids. Germline CDR1 reads SGHAT; CDR2 reads FQNNGV. Some clones are missing from TCRdb's copy, which holds only in-frame ones; the method was immunoSEQ multiplex PCR. The table has around 70,000 clones, under 95% seen once. The chain recombines TRBV11-2 with TRBJ2-5, with TRBD1 identical over 7 bases. The input for sequencing was peripheral blood, taken from a patient treated with photon-based radiotherapy. The TCR originated in a woman aged 40 to 50 with cholangiocarcinoma. The CDR3 here is CASSWGTEETQYF. The CDR3 DNA is TGTGCCAGCAGCTGGGGGACAGAAGAGACCCAGTACTTC.